This T cell receptor (beta chain) was sequenced for a study of lung T cells in sarcoidosis with Löfgren's syndrome. This CDR3 has 12 residues. Per the germline V gene, CDR1 is SGHNT and CDR2 is YYREEE (reference sequence). V was pared by 4 bases and J by 4 bases, with 7 bases between. From the reads, TCRdb called clonotypes with MiXCR, one entry per CDR3 protein. The top ten hold more than 6.5% of the sample, which has about 9,400 distinct CDR3 sequences, around 20% seen once. This receptor was obtained from a human donor with sarcoidosis (Löfgren's syndrome or another form), or a control subject (not recorded which). The chain is built from TRBV5-4 and TRBJ2-3; the D gene is possibly TRBD1 (5 bases). What was sequenced was CD4+ T cells from bronchoalveolar lavage. In nucleotides, the CDR3 is TGTGCCAGCAGCGCACAGGCAGATACGCAGTATTTT. This sequence encodes CASSAQADTQYF.